This is a list of T cell receptor beta chains from one sample in a study of T cell responses to AZD1222 COVID-19 vaccine. The repertoire was sequenced with immunoSEQ multiplex PCR; TCRdb's copy has only in-frame clones and lacks some. The sample consists of under 140,000 clones, 85% to 90% of them appearing once. The sample here was peripheral blood, taken 28 days after the second AZD1222 dose. The receptors shown here come from an adult who received the AZD1222 COVID-19 vaccine. The CDR3 runs from the conserved cysteine through the conserved F or W.

v_call	cdr3_length	j_call	cdr3_aa
TRBV18	16	TRBJ2-2	CASSQVGTGNTGELFF
TRBV7-9	14	TRBJ1-1	CASSFNQGNTEAFF
TRBV2	14	TRBJ1-6	CASRWTGNNSPLHF
TRBV2	11	TRBJ2-3	CASSDTDTQYF
TRBV27	14	TRBJ2-2	CASWTIRRAGELFF
TRBV3-1/TRBV3-2	14	TRBJ1-1	CASSRDTVNTEAFF
TRBV6-5	12	TRBJ1-2	CASSYSGQVFAF
TRBV5-1	12	TRBJ1-1	CASRTGNNEAFF
TRBV4-2	14	TRBJ1-2	CASSQDYGSYGYTF
TRBV27	18	TRBJ2-1	CASSHRPGHRNSYNEQFF
TRBV24-1	15	TRBJ2-1	CATSDPGTGNNEQFF
TRBV19	13	TRBJ1-2	CASSKDTNYGYTF
TRBV5-1	16	TRBJ1-5	CASSPTSGVSNQPQHF
TRBV24-1	18	TRBJ2-2	CATSAVGRTTANTGELFF
TRBV18	16	TRBJ2-7	CASSPRALGFSPEQYF
TRBV19	15	TRBJ1-3	CASRPAGSSGNTIYF
TRBV6-6	15	TRBJ2-2	CASTPRGENTGELFF
TRBV9	14	TRBJ1-3	CASSVAGSGNTIYF
TRBV27	15	TRBJ2-7	CASSLTSASSYEQYF
TRBV3-1/TRBV3-2	16	TRBJ2-1	CASSQDSGVAYNEQFF